The entry that follows covers one TCR beta chain sequence. Its matching antigen is unknown. Libraries were prepared by immunoSEQ multiplex PCR; TCRdb keeps only in-frame clonotypes and omits some of them. The sample records approximately 75,000 clones, roughly 90% being singletons. This sample stems from a study of identifying expanded T cells in peripheral blood. Study observations and caveats: Differentially abundant clones: around 1.2 between replicates, approximately 15 at about 13 days, approximately 19 at four. Variance in clone template counts between approximately 2-week samples significantly increased with total template count across all healthy donors.

The V end was cut by 9 bases, the J end by 0 bases, with 12 bases between. Germline V lookup: CDR1 SNHLY, CDR2 FYNNEI. The CDR3 runs 14 residues. Collection occurred without any documented infections or immune events in donors. The source material was blood. This sequence joins TRBV2 and TRBJ2-1; D is unclear. The clonotype was recovered from a person between 18 and 75 years old in good health. DNA for the CDR3: TGTGCCAGTCCCGGGTGGGGCTCCTACAATGAGCAGTTCTTC. This encodes CASPGWGSYNEQFF.